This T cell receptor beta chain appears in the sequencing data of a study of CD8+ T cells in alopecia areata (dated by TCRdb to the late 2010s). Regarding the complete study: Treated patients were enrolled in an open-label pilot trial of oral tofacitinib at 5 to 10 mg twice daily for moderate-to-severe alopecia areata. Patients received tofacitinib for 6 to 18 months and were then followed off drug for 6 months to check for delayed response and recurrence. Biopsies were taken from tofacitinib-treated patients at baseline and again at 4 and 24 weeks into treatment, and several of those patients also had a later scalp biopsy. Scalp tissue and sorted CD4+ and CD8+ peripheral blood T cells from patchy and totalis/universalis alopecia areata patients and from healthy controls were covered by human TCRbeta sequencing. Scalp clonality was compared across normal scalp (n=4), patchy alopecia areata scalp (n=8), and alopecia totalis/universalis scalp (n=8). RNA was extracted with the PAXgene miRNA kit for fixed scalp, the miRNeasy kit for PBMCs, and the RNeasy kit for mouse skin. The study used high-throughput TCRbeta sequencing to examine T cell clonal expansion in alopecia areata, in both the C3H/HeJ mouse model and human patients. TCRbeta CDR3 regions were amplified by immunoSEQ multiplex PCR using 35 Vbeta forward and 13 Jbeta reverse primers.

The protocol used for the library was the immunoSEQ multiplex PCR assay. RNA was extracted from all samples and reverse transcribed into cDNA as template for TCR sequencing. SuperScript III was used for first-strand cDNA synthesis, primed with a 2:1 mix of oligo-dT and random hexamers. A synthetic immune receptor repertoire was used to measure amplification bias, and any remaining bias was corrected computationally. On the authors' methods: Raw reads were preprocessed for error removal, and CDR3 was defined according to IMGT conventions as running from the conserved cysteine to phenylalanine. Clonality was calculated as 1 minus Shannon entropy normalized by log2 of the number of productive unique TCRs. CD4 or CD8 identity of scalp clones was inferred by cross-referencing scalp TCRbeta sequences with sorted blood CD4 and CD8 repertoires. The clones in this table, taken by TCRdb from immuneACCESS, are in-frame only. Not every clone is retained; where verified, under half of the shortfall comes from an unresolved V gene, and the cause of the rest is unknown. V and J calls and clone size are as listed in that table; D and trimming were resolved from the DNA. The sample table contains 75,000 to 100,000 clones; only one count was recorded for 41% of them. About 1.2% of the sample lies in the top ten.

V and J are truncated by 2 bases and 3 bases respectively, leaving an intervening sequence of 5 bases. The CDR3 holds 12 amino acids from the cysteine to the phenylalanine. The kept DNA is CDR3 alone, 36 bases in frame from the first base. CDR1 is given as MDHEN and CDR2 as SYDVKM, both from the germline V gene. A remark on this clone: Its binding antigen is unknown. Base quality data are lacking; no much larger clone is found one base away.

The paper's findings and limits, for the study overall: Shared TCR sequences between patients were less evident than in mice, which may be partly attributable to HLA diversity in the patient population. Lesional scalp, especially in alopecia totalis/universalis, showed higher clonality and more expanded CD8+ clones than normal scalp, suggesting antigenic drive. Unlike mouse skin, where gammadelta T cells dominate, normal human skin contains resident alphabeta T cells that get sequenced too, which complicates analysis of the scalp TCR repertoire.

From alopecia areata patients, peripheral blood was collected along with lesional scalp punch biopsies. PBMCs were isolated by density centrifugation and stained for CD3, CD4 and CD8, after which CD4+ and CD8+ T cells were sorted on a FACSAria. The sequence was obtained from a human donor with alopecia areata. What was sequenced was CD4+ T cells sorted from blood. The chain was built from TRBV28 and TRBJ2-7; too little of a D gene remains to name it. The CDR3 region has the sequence CASSLIGYEQYF. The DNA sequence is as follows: TGTGCCAGCAGTTTAATCGGCTACGAGCAGTACTTC. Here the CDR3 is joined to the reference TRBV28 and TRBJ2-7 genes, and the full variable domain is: DVKVTQSSRYLVKRTGEKVFLECVQDMDHENMFWYRQDPGLGLRLIYFSYDVKMKEKGDIPEGYSVSREKKERFSLILESASTNQTSMYLCASSLIGYEQYFGPGTRLTVT.